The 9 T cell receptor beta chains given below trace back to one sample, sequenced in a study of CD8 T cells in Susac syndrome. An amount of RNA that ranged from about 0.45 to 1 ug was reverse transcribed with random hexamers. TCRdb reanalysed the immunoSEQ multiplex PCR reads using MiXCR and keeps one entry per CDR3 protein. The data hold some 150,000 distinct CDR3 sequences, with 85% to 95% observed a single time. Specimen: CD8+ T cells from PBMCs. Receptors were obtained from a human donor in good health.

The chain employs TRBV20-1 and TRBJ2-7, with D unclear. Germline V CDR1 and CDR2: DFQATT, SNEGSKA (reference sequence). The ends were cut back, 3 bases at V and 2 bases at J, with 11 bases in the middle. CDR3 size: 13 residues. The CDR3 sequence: CSASASSTYEQYF. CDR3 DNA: TGCAGTGCTAGCGCATCTTCCACCTACGAGCAGTACTTC.

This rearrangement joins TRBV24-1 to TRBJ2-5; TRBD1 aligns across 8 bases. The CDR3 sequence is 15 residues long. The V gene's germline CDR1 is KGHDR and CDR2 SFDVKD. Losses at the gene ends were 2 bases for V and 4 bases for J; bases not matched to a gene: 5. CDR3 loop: CATSDSTGGRETQYF. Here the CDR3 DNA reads TGTGCCACCAGTGATTCAACAGGGGGACGAGAGACCCAGTACTTC.

The CDR3 DNA reads TGTGCCAGCAGAGGGTACCCGACCTACGAGCAGTACTTC. This encodes CASRGYPTYEQYF. The V gene is TRBV27, the J gene TRBJ2-7; D uncertain. With 6 bases removed from V and 2 bases from J, the gap between germline ends came to 11 bases. The germline CDR1 and CDR2 sequences are MNHEY and SMNVEV (reference sequence). The CDR3 has 13 amino acids.

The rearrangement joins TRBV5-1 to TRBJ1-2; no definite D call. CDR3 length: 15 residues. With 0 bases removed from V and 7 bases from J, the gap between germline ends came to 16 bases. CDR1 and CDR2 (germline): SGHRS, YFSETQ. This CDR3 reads CASSLAIGSRLGYTF. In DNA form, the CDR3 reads TGCGCCAGCAGCTTGGCCATTGGCAGTCGACTTGGCTACACCTTC.

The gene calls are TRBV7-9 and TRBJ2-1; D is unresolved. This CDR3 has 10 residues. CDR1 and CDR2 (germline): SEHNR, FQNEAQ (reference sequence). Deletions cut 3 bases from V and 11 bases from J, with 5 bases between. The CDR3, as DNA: TGTGCCAGCAGCTTGGACCAGCAGTTCTTC. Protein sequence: CASSLDQQFF.

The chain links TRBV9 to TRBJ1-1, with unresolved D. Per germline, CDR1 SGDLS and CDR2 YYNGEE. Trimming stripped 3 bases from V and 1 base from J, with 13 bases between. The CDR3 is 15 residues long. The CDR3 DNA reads TGTGCCAGCAGCGCGAGCCCCTATGGGAACACTGAAGCTTTCTTT. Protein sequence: CASSASPYGNTEAFF.

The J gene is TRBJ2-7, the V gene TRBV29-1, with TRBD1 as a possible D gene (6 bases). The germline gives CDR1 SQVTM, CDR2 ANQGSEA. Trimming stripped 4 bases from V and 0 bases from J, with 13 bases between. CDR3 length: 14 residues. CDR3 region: CSVVGTQLSYEQYF. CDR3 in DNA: TGCAGCGTTGTCGGGACACAACTCTCCTACGAGCAGTACTTC.

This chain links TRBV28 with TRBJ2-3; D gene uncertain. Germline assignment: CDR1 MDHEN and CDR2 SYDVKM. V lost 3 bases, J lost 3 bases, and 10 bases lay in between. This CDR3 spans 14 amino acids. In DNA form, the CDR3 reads TGTGCCAGCAGTTTCCGAGCTCCAACAGATACGCAGTATTTT. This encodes CASSFRAPTDTQYF.

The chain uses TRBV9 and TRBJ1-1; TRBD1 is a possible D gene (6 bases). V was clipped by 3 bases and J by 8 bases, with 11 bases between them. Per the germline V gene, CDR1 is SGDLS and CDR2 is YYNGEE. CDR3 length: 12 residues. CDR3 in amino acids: CASSATGTEAFF. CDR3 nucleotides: TGTGCCAGCAGCGCTACAGGGACCGAAGCTTTCTTT.